Included here is one T cell receptor beta chain sequence, with context. The antigen is not known. The record originates from a study of T cells in localized non-small cell lung cancer. The study, taken as a whole, reports: One tumor region alone was sequenced, and heterogeneity therefore remains possible. Uninvolved adjacent lung showed higher T cell clonality than tumor. Out of the top 100 tumor clones, a median around 57 were seen in adjacent lung.

Generated by immunoSEQ multiplex PCR, the TCRdb table keeps only in-frame clones and is missing some. The sample has about 21,000 clones, 84% seen once. V trimming: 0 bases; J trimming: 7 bases; junction bases outside the gene matches: 10. This CDR3 has 18 amino acids. In germline, CDR1 is SGHNT, CDR2 YYREEE (reference sequence). The V and J genes are TRBV5-4 and TRBJ1-6; 10 bases fit TRBD1. The sample consisted of peripheral blood, taken before any cancer treatment. The sequence was obtained from a man aged 40 to 69 with stage I lung adenocarcinoma. Here the CDR3 DNA reads TGTGCCAGCAGCTTGGCGCCCATTGGGGGACAGGGGAATTCACCCCTCCACTTT. It codes for CASSLAPIGGQGNSPLHF.